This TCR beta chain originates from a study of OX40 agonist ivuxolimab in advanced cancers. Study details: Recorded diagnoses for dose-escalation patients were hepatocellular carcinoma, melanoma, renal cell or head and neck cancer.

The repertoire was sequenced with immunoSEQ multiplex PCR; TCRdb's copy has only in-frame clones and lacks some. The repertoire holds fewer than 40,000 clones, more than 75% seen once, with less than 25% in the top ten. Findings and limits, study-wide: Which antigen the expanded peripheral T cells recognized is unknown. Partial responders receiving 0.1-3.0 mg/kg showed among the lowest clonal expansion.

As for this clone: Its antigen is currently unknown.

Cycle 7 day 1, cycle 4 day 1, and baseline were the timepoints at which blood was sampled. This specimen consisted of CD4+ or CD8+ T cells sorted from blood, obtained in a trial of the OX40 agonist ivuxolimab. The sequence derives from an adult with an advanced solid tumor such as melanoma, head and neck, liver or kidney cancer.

Written as DNA, the CDR3 is TGTGCCAGCAGCCCCGGACAGGGGCCCCAGCATTTT. The encoded protein is CASSPGQGPQHF. The gene calls are TRBV7-3 and TRBJ1-5; 8 nucleotides match TRBD1. The germline V gene encodes CDR1 SGHTA and CDR2 FQGTGA. V dropped 5 bases and J dropped 9; count of bases not matched to a gene: 3. CDR3 length: 12 residues.